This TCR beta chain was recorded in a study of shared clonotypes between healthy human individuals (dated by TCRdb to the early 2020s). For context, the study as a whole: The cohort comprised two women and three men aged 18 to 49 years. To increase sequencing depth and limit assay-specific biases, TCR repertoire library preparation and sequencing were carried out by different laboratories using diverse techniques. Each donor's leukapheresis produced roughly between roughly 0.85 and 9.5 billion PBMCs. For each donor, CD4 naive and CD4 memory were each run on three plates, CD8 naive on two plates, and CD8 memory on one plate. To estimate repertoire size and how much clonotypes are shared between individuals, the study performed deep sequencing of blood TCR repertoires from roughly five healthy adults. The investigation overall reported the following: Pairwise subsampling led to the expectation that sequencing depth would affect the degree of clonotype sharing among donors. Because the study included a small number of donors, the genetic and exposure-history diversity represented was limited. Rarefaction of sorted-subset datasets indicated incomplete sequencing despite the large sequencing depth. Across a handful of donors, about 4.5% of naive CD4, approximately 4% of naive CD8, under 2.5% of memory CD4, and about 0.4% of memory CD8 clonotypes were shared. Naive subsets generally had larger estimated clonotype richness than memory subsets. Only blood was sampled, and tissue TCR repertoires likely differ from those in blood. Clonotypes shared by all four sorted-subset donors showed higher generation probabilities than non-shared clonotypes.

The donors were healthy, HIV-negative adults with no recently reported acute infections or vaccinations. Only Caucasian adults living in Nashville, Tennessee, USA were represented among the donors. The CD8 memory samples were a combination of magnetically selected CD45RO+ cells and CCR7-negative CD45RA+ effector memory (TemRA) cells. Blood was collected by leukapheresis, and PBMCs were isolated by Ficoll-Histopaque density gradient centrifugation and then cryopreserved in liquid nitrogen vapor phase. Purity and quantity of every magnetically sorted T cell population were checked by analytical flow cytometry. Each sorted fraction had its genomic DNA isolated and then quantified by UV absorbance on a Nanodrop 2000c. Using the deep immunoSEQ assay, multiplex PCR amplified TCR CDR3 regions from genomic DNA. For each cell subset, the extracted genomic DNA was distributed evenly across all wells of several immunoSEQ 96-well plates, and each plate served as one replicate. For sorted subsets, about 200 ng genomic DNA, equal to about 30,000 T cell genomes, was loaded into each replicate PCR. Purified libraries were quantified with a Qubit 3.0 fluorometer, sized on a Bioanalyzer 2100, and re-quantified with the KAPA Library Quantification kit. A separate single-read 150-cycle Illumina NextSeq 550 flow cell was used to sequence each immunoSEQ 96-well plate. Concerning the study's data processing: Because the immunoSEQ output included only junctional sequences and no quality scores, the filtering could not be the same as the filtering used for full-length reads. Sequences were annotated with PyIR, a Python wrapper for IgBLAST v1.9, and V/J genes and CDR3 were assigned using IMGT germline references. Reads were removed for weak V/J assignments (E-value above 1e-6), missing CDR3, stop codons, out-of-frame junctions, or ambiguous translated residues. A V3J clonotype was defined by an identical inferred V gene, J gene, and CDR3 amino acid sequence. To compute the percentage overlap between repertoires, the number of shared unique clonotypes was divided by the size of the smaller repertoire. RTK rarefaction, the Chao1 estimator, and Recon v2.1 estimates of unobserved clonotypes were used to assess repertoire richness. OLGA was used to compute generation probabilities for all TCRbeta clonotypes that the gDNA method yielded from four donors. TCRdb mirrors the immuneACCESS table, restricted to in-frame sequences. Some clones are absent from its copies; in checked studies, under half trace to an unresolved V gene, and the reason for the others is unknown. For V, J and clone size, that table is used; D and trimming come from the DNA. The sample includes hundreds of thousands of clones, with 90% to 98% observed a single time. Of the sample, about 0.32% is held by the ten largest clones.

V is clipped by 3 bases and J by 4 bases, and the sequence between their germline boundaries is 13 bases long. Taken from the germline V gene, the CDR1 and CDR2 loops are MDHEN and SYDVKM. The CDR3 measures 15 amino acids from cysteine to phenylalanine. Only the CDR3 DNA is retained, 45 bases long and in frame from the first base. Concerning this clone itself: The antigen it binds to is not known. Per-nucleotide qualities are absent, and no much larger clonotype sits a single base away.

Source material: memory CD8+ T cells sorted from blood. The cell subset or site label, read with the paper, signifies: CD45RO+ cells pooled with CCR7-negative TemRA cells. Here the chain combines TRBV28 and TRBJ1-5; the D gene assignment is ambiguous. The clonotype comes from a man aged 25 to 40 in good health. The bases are TGTGCCAGCAGTTTGTCGGGGTTTAGAAATCAGCCCCAGCATTTT. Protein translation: CASSLSGFRNQPQHF.